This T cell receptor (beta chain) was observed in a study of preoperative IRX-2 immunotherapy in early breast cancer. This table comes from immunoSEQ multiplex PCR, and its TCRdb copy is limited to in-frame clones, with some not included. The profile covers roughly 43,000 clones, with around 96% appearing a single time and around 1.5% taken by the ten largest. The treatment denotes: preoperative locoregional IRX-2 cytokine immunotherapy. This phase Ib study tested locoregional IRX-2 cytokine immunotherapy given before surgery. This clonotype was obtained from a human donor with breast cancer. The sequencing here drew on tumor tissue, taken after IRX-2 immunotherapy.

Here the CDR3 DNA reads TGCGCCAGTAGAGATGAAGAGGTTACTGAGCAGTTCTTC. This translates into CASRDEEVTEQFF. The V and J genes are TRBV10-2 and TRBJ2-1; D unclear. V dropped 9 bases and J dropped 9 bases, with 18 bases sitting between them. Looked up from germline, CDR1 is WSHSY and CDR2 is SAAADI. The CDR3 covers 13 residues.